A selection of T cell receptor beta chains follows, all from one sample in a study of beta chain features in type 1 diabetes. Profiled with immunoSEQ multiplex PCR; TCRdb holds only in-frame clones, not every one. The table includes hundreds of thousands of clones, 14% detected once. The sequenced sample consisted of naive CD4+ T cells from blood. These receptors came from a man aged 25-45 years with type 1 diabetes. Both conserved end residues are part of each CDR3.

J gene	V gene	CDR3 protein
TRBJ2-4	TRBV28	CATRQGTKNIQYF
TRBJ2-7	TRBV2	CASATDYPSYEQYF
TRBJ2-1	TRBV18	CASSPPEGGTYNEQFF
TRBJ2-3	TRBV5-1	CASSLGEGQGSDTQYF
TRBJ1-2	TRBV7-3	CASSFLGGEANYGYTF
TRBJ2-1	TRBV7-3	CASSLFELAGDNEQFF
TRBJ1-3	TRBV7-9	CASSPQQGGPGNTIYF
TRBJ2-7	TRBV19	CASSWTGSYEQYF
TRBJ2-1	TRBV5-1	CASSLTTPQTADEQFF
TRBJ1-5	TRBV20-1	CSALDRQPQHF
TRBJ1-2	TRBV6-6	CASSYDSYGYTF
TRBJ2-1	TRBV5-1	CASRQEADHYNEQFF
TRBJ1-1	TRBV2	CASNAGRTEAFF
TRBJ1-2	TRBV4-3	CASSQDTTTNYGYTF
TRBJ2-7	TRBV5-1	CASSLGLAKASYEQYF
TRBJ2-2	TRBV7-9	CASSKASDPNTGELFF
TRBJ2-1	TRBV7-3	CASSLGPSSYNEQFF
TRBJ2-1	TRBV28	CATFGGSPYNEQFF
TRBJ2-1	TRBV5-4	CASSLPSGTEQFF
TRBJ2-2	TRBV6-1	CASSDRVKVGELFF
TRBJ2-7	TRBV19	CASSGTSGSYEQYF
TRBJ2-7	TRBV5-1	CASSLGAGVVRNEQYF
TRBJ1-1	TRBV7-9	CASSLGRTGNTEAFF
TRBJ2-7	TRBV15	CATSRPGQRDYEQYF
TRBJ2-1	TRBV10-3	CAISGREGHQQFF
TRBJ2-3	TRBV28	CASSFGGARSDTQYF
TRBJ2-3	TRBV28	CASSSRTGQGASTDTQYF
TRBJ1-1	TRBV4-1	CASSQVSRAGGDWNTEAFF
TRBJ2-7	TRBV27	CASSLGREAPYEQYF
TRBJ2-5	TRBV28	CASSFRVAGEETQYF
TRBJ2-1	TRBV11-2	CASSPRLLSSYNEQFF
TRBJ2-3	TRBV5-4	CASSLGLAHLSTDTQYF
TRBJ2-3	TRBV28	CASSSSLWPSGTDTQYF
TRBJ2-3	TRBV7-6	CASSLVGTGSDTQYF
TRBJ2-1	TRBV7-2	CASSLDPLAGGGNNEQFF
TRBJ2-2	TRBV6-6	CASSSFPLGNTGELFF
TRBJ2-1	TRBV4-2	CASSPGGALSSYNEQFF
TRBJ2-5	TRBV11-2	CASSANSGSGETQYF
TRBJ2-4	TRBV11-1	CASSRGAKNIQYF
TRBJ1-5	TRBV27	CASSTDRAQPQHF
TRBJ2-7	TRBV6-6	CASNPTGTYEQYF
TRBJ2-1	TRBV7-8	CASSPRTAYNEQFF
TRBJ2-5	TRBV6-6	CASSYGQTSGRDQYF
TRBJ2-1	TRBV9	CASSVEGHYNEQFF
TRBJ1-1	TRBV20-1	CSAKRAEAFF
TRBJ2-1	TRBV12-5	CASGFQGVGEQFF
TRBJ2-3	TRBV19	CASRDRSSTQYF
TRBJ2-6	TRBV9	CASSGTVAPSGANVLTF
TRBJ1-1	TRBV25-1	CASSVLGQGNTEAFF
TRBJ1-1	TRBV19	CASSRYGLEAFF
TRBJ2-4	TRBV28	CASSFPGTFEQNIQYF
TRBJ1-1	TRBV6-5	CASSYSRGGRTEAFF
TRBJ2-5	TRBV6-5	CASSRGQTTQETQYF
TRBJ1-5	TRBV10-3	CAISESEDQPQHF
TRBJ1-1	TRBV28	CASSSIASGVTEAFF